This is a list of T cell receptor beta chains from one sample in a study of T-cell reconstitution after alpha-beta-depleted transplantation in children. One entry per CDR3 protein results from TCRdb running MiXCR on the PCR reads. This table holds approximately 650,000 distinct CDR3 sequences, around 14% found once. This specimen consisted of PBMCs, obtained before TCRalphabeta/CD19-depleted stem cell transplant. The receptors stem from a girl aged 2 to 9 with congenital amegakaryocytic thrombocytopenia, due to receive a stem cell transplant. Both conserved end residues are trimmed from each CDR3. Each record gives: V gene, J gene, CDR3 protein.

TRBV7-2	TRBJ2-3	ASSLAASGTDTQY
TRBV6-1	TRBJ2-7	ASKEAGTSVSYEQY
TRBV12-3/TRBV12-4	TRBJ2-4	ASSLDPDIQY
TRBV20-1	TRBJ2-5	SAASFQGAFGETQY
TRBV11-2	TRBJ2-2	ASIDSTNHGYDPSNTGELF
TRBV4-2	TRBJ2-5	ASSQDTGSIETQY
TRBV2	TRBJ2-7	ASSGRDRVYSYEQY
TRBV10-3	TRBJ1-5	ATTGMGNQPQH
TRBV29-1	TRBJ2-1	SVARQGNEQF
TRBV20-1	TRBJ2-1	SAPSGSSYNEQF
TRBV5-8	TRBJ2-7	ASSFRSSYEQY
TRBV20-1	TRBJ2-2	SARQANTGELF
TRBV7-2	TRBJ1-1	ASSSPDREDTEAF
TRBV28	TRBJ2-7	ASSFPPGGATYEQY
TRBV5-1	TRBJ1-2	ASSPAGANYGYT
TRBV2	TRBJ1-5	ASSEPDGSNQPQH
TRBV27	TRBJ2-7	ASSLFSGPQDEQY
TRBV18	TRBJ1-1	ASSGQGNTEAF
TRBV28	TRBJ2-1	ASSFPSEEGYEQF
TRBV20-1	TRBJ2-7	SASPKGRFYEQY
TRBV12-3/TRBV12-4	TRBJ2-3	ASSRLTDTQY
TRBV12-3/TRBV12-4	TRBJ2-7	ASSITGVRSEQY